Listed here is a single TCR beta chain. The CDR3 has 14 residues. Per the germline V gene, CDR1 is DFQATT and CDR2 is SNEGSKA (reference sequence). Trimming cost V 6 bases and J 7 bases; bases outside gene matches: 14. Through MiXCR, TCRdb re-clonotyped the PCR reads. In the table there are about 5,000 clones, around a third of which are singletons. This entry comes from a study of metastatic and nonmetastatic thyroid tumors. There were no patients who had received any treatment before thyroid surgery. Material for sequencing was tumor tissue. The clonotype comes from a male donor with papillary thyroid cancer or a benign thyroid nodule (not recorded which). Some clones in this sample may be carry-over from other donors' samples. The chain is built from TRBV20-1 and TRBJ1-1; 7 nucleotides agree with TRBD1. The chain's CDR3 is CSAPTTTGKDEAFF. The CDR3 DNA reads TGCAGTGCCCCGACAACGACAGGGAAGGATGAAGCTTTCTTT.